This T cell receptor beta chain stems from a study of T cell changes during pregnancy in multiple sclerosis (dated by TCRdb to between 2017 and 2020). Background on the whole study: The study looked at changes in the T cell repertoire across pregnancy in women with multiple sclerosis.

Concerning this clone: The specificity of this receptor is unknown. Nothing much larger sits one base from this clone, and base qualities are not available.

Trimming removed 10 bases from V and 10 bases from J; the gene matches leave 14 bases unexplained. CDR1 and CDR2 are read off the germline V gene (reference sequence) as MNHEY and SMNVEV. From the cysteine up to the phenylalanine, the CDR3 has a length of 14 residues. The retained sequence is limited to the CDR3, 42 bases, with the frame set at the first base. Library method: the immunoSEQ multiplex PCR assay. TCRdb mirrors the immuneACCESS table, restricted to in-frame sequences. Some clones are absent from its copies; in checked studies, under half trace to an unresolved V gene, and the reason for the others is unknown. This sample gives roughly 43,000 clones in total; about 92% of them show up just once. The top ten clonotypes cover less than 0.75% of the sample.

This clonotype originated in a female donor with multiple sclerosis, enrolled in a pregnancy study. Here the chain combines TRBV27 and TRBJ2-1, with TRBD2 identical over 9 junction bases. The specimen was CD4+ T cells from peripheral blood mononuclear cells, collected in the third trimester of pregnancy. The CDR3 reads as follows: CATRGAGGREEQFF. The nucleotide sequence is TGTGCCACCCGAGGAGCGGGAGGCCGTGAAGAGCAGTTCTTC.